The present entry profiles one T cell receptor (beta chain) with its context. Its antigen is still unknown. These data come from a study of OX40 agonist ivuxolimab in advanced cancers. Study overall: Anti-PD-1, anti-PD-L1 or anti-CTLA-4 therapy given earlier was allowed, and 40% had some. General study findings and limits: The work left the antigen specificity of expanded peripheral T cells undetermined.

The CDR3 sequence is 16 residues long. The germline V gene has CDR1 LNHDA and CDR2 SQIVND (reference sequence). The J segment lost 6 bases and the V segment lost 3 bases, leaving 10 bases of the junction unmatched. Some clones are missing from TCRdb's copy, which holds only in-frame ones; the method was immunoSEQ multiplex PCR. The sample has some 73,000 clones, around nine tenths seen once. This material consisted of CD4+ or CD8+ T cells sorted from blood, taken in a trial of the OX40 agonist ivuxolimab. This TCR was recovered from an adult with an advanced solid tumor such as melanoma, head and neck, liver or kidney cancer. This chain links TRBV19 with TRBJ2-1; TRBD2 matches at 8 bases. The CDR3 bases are TGTGCCAGTAGTATTGCTAGCGGGTTCTCGTTCAATGAGCAGTTCTTC. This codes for CASSIASGFSFNEQFF.